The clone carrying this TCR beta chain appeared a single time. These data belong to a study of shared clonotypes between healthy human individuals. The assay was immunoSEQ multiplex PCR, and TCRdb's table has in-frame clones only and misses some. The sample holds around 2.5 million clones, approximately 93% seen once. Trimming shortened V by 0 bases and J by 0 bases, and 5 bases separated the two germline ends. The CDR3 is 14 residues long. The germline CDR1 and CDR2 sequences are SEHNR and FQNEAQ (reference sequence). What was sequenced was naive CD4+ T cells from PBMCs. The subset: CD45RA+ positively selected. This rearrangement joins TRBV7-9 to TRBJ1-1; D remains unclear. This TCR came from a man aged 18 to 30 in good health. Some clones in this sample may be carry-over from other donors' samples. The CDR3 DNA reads TGTGCCAGCAGCTTAGCGACAATGAACACTGAAGCTTTCTTT. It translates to CASSLATMNTEAFF.